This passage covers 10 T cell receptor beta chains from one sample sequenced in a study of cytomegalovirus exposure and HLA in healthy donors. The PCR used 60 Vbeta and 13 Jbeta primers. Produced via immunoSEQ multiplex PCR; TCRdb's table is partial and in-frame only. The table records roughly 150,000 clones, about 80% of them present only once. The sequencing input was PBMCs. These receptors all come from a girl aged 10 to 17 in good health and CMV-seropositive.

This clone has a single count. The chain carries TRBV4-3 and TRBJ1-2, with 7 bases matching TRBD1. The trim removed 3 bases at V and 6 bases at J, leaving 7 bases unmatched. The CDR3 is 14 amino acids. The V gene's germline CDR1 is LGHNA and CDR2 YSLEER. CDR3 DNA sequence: TGCGCCAGCAGCCAGGCGACAGGGAGGAATGGCTACACCTTC. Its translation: CASSQATGRNGYTF.

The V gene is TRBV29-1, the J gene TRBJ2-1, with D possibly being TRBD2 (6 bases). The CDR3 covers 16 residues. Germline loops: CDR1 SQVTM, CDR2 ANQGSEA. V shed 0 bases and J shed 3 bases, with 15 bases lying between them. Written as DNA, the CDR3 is TGCAGCGTTGAAGACGGTGCTGGGGAGGTCTACAATGAGCAGTTCTTC. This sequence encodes CSVEDGAGEVYNEQFF.

The DNA of the CDR3 is TGTGCCAGCAGTGACTCTTGGGGATTAGGGGCTAACTATGGCTACACCTTC. Encoded protein: CASSDSWGLGANYGYTF. The chain carries TRBV6-4 and TRBJ1-2, with D maybe TRBD1 (5 bases). V shed 0 bases and J shed 0 bases, with 14 bases lying between them. Germline V gene data show CDR1 as MRHNA and CDR2 as SNTAGT. The CDR3 totals 17 residues.

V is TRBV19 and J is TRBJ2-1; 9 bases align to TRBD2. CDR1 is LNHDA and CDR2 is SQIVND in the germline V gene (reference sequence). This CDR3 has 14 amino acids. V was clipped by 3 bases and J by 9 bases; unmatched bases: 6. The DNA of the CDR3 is TGTGCCAGTAGTATCGGCCTAGCGGGATCTGAGCAGTTCTTC. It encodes CASSIGLAGSEQFF.

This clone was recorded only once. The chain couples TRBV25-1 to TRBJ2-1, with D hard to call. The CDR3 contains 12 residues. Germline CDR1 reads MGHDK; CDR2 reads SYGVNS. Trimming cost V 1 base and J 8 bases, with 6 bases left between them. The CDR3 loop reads CASSESSYEQFF. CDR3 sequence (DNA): TGTGCCAGCAGTGAATCTTCGTATGAGCAGTTCTTC.

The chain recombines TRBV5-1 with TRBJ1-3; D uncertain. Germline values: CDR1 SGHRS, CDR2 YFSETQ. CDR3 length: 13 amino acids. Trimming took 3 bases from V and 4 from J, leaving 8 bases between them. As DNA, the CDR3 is TGCGCCAGCAGCTCGGGTGACGGAAACACCATATATTTT. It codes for CASSSGDGNTIYF.

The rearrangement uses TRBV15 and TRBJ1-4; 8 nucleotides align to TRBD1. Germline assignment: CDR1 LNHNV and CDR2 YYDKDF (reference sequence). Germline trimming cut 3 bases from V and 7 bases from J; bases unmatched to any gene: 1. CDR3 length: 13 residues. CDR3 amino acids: CATSRDRAEKLFF. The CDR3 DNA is TGTGCCACCAGCAGGGACAGGGCTGAAAAACTGTTTTTT.

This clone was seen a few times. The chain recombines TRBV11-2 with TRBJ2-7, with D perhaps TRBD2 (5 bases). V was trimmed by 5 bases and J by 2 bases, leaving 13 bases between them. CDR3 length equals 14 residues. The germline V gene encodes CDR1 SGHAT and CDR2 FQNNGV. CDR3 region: CASSTPSGTYEQYF. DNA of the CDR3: TGTGCCAGCAGCACCCCATCGGGGACCTACGAGCAGTACTTC.

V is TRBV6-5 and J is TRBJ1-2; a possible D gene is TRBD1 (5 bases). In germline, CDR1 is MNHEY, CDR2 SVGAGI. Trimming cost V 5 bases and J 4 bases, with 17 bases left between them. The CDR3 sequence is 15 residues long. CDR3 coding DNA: TGTGCCAGCAGTCCCCCTGGTCAGGGAGGCTATGGCTACACCTTC. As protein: CASSPPGQGGYGYTF.

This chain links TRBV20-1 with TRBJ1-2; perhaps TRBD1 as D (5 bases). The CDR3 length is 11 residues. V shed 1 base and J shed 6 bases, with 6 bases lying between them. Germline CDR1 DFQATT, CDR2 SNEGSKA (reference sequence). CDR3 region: CSARAGHGYTF. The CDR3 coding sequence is TGCAGTGCTAGAGCAGGGCATGGCTACACCTTC.